This note documents a single T cell receptor (beta chain) sequence. No antigen is known for it. The data were obtained in a study of cytomegalovirus exposure and HLA in healthy donors. These donors were members of the roughly 110-subject validation cohort, a group separate from the roughly 670-subject first cohort. Libraries were prepared by immunoSEQ multiplex PCR; TCRdb keeps only in-frame clonotypes and omits some of them. This table has roughly 60,000 clones, less than 96% appearing once. The study's findings and limits: Reported performance of the classifier showed diagnosis of cytomegalovirus status with high specificity and sensitivity.

V lost 5 bases and J lost 1, with 19 bases in between. Germline V gives CDR1 SGHTA, CDR2 FQGTGA. The CDR3 runs to 17 residues. Specimen: PBMCs. The genes are TRBV7-3 and TRBJ2-3; the D gene is possibly TRBD2 (6 bases). This sequence was found in a woman aged 18-30 years in good health and CMV-seronegative. The CDR3 DNA is TGTGCCAGCAGCCGATGGACTAACCCTTCAGGCACAGATACGCAGTATTTT. Protein: CASSRWTNPSGTDTQYF.